This T cell receptor beta chain was identified in a study of T cell clonotyping in hematopoietic cell transplantation. Findings and limits, study-wide: Higher Inverse Simpson Index values in graft donor and pretransplant recipient predicted broader posttransplant TCR diversity. Without cell sorting, CD4 versus CD8 contributions remain unresolved. After transplant, recipient diversity fell while pathologically expanded clonotypes grew through day 180. At the given depth, recipient repertoires were over 95% de novo clonotypes.

CDR1 and CDR2 (germline): MDHEN, SYDVKM. Trimming stripped 5 bases from V and 9 bases from J, with 12 bases between. This CDR3 region has 12 residues. With respect to this clone: The antigen is unknown.

The data were produced by immunoSEQ multiplex PCR, yet TCRdb's version contains in-frame clones alone and is incomplete. The table records 70,000 or so clones, about 94% of them present only once. Material: peripheral blood mononuclear cells. The clonotype originates from a man aged 50-60 years in good health. Some clones in this sample may be carry-over from other donors' samples. The chain links TRBV28 to TRBJ2-3, with D unresolved. This CDR3 is CASSPGPRTQYF. CDR3 nucleotides: TGTGCCAGCAGTCCCGGCCCCCGCACGCAGTATTTT.